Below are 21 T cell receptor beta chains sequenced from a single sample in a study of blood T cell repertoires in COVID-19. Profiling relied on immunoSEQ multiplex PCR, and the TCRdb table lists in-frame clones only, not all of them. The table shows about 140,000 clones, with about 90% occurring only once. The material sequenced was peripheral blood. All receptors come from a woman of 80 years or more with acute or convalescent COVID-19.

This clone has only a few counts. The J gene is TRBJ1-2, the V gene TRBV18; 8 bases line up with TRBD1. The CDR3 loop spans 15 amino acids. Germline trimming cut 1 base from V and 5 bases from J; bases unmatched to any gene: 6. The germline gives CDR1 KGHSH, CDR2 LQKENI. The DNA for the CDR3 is TGTGCCAGCTCACCACAGGGGACAGGACCTTATGGCTACACCTTC. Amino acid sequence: CASSPQGTGPYGYTF.

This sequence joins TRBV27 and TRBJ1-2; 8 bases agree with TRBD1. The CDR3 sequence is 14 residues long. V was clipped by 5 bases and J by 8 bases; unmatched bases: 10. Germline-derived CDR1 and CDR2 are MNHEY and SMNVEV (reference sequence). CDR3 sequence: CASSPGQGLQGYTF. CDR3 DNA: TGTGCCAGCAGTCCCGGACAGGGACTTCAAGGCTACACCTTC.

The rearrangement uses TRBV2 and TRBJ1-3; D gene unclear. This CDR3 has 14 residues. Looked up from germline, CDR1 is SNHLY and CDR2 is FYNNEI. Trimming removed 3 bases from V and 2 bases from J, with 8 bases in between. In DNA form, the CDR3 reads TGTGCCAGCAGTGATCTGTCTGCTGGAAACACCATATATTTT. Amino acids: CASSDLSAGNTIYF.

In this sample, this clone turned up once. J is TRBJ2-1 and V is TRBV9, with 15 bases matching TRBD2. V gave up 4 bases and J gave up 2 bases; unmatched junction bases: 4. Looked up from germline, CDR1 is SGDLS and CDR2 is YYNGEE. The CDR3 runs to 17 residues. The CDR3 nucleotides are TGTGCCAGCAGCTCCGGGACTAGCGGGGGGACCTACAATGAGCAGTTCTTC. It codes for CASSSGTSGGTYNEQFF. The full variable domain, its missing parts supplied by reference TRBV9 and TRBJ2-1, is DSGVTQTPKHLITATGQRVTLRCSPRSGDLSVYWYQQSLDQGLQFLIQYYNGEERAKGNILERFSAQQFPDLHSELNLSSLELGDSALYFCASSSGTSGGTYNEQFFGPGTRLTVL.

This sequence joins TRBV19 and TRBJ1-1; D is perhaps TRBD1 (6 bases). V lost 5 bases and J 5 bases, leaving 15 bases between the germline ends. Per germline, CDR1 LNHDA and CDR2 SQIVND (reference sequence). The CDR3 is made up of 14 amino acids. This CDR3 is CASSVQGHFTEAFF. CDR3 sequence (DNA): TGTGCCAGTAGTGTACAGGGACATTTTACTGAAGCTTTCTTT.

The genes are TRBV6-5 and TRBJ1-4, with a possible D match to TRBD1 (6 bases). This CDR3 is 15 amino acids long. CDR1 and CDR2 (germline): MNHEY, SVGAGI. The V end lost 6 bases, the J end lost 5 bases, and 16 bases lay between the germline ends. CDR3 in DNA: TGTGCCAGCAGACCGATTACAGGGAGAAATGAAAAACTGTTTTTT. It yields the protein CASRPITGRNEKLFF.

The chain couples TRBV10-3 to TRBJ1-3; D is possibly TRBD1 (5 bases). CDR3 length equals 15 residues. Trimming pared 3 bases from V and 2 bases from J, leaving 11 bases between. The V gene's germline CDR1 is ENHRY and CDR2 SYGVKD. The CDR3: CAISEGVAAGNTIYF. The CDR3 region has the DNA TGTGCCATCAGTGAAGGGGTAGCCGCTGGAAACACCATATATTTT.

CDR3 sequence (DNA): TGTGCCAGCAGTTTCCTCCAGGGCGGGGCGAGGCGTGGCTACACCTTC. Amino acids: CASSFLQGGARRGYTF. This sequence joins TRBV27 and TRBJ1-2; D is perhaps TRBD1 (5 bases). The CDR3 contains 16 residues. V gave up 3 bases and J gave up 7 bases, with 21 bases separating them. Germline CDR1 is MNHEY and CDR2 is SMNVEV (reference sequence).

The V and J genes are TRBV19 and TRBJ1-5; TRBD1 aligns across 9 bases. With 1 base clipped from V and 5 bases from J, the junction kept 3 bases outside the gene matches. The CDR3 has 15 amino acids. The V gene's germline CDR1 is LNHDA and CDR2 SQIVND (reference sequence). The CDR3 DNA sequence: TGTGCCAGTAGTATAGGCACAGGGGGCGATCAGCCCCAGCATTTT. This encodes CASSIGTGGDQPQHF. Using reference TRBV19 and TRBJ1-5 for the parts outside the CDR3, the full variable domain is DGGITQSPKYLFRKEGQNVTLSCEQNLNHDAMYWYRQDPGQGLRLIYYSQIVNDFQKGDIAEGYSVSREKKESFPLTVTSAQKNPTAFYLCASSIGTGGDQPQHFGDGTRLSIL.

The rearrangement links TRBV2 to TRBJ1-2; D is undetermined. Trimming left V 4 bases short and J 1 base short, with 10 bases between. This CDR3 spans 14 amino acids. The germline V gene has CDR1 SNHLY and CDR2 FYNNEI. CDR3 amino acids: CASSAGSLNYGYTF. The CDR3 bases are TGTGCCAGCAGTGCCGGGAGTCTTAACTATGGCTACACCTTC.

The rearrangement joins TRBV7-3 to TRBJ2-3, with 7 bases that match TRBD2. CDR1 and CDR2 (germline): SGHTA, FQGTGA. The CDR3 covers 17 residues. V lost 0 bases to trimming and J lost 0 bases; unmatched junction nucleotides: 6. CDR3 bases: TGTGCCAGCAGCTTAACCTCTAGCGGATCTAGCACAGATACGCAGTATTTT. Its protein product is CASSLTSSGSSTDTQYF.

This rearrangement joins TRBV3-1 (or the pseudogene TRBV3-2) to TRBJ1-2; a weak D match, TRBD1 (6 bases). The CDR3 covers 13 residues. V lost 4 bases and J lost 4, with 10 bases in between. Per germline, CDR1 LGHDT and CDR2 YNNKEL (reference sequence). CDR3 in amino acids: CASSRGHIYGYTF. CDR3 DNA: TGTGCCAGCAGCCGGGGACACATCTATGGCTACACCTTC.

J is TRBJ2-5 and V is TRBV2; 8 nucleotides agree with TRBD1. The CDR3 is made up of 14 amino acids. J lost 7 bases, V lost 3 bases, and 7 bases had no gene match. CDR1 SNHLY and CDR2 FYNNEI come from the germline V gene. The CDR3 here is CASSEQDRVGTQYF. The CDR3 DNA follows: TGTGCCAGCAGTGAGCAGGACAGGGTCGGGACCCAGTACTTC. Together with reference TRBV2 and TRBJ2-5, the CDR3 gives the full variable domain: EPEVTQTPSHQVTQMGQEVILRCVPISNHLYFYWYRQILGQKVEFLVSFYNNEISEKSEIFDDQFSVERPDGSNFTLKIRSTKLEDSAMYFCASSEQDRVGTQYFGPGTRLLVL.

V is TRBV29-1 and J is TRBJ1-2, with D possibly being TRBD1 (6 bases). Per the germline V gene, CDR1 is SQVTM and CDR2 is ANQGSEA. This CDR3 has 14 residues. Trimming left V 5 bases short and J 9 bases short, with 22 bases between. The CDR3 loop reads CSVRGGIQGFSYTF. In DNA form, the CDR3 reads TGCAGCGTTCGGGGGGGGATACAGGGTTTTAGCTACACCTTC.

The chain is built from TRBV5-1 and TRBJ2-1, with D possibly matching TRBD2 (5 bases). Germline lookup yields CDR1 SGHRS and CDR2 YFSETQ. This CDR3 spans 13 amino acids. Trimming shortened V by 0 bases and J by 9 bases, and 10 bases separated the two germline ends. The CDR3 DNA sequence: TGCGCCAGCAGCTTGGGGTCTAGCAGTGAGCAGTTCTTC. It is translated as CASSLGSSSEQFF.

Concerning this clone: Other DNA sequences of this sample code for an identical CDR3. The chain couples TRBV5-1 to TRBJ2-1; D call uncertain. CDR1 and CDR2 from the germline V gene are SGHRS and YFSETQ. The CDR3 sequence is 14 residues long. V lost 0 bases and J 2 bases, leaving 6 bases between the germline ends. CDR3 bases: TGCGCCAGCAGCTTGGGCGGAGCCTACAATGAGCAGTTCTTC. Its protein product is CASSLGGAYNEQFF.

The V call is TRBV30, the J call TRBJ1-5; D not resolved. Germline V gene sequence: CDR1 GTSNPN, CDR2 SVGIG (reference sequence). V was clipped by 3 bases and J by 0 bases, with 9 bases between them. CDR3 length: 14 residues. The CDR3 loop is CAWRKSNSNQPQHF. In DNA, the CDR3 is TGTGCCTGGAGGAAGAGCAATAGCAATCAGCCCCAGCATTTT.

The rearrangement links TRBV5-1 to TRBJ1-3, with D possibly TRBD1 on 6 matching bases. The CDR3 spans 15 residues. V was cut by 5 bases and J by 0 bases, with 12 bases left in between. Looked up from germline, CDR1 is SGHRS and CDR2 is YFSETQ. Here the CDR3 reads CASSFGQNSGNTIYF. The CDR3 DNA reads TGCGCCAGCAGTTTTGGACAGAACTCTGGAAACACCATATATTTT.

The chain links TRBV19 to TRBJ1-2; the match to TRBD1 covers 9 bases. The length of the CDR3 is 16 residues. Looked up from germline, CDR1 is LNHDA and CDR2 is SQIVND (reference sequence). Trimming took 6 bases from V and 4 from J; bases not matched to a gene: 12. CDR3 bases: TGTGCCAGTAGAGCCTCGAGTGGACAGGGGATCTATGGCTACACCTTC. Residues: CASRASSGQGIYGYTF.

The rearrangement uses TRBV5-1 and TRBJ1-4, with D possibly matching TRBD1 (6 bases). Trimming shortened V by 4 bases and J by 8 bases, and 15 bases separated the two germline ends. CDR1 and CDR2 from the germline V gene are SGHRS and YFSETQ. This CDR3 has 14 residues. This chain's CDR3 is CASSRTGSQEKLFF. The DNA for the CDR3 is TGCGCCAGCAGCCGCACAGGGTCTCAGGAAAAACTGTTTTTT.

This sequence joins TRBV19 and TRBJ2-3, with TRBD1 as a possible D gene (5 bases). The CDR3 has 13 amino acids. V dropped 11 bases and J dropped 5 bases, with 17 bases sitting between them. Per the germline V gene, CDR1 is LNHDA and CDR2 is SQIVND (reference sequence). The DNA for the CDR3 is TGTGCCTCCCAAGGGGAAGGAAAAGATACGCAGTATTTT. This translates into CASQGEGKDTQYF.